What follows are 29 T cell receptor beta chains derived from one specimen sequenced in a study of control samples from healthy donors and cancer patients. Assay used: immunoSEQ multiplex PCR; TCRdb lists only in-frame clones, some missing. The data show around 100,000 clones, with about 90% seen just once and more than 15% held by the top ten. The material sequenced was blood. These receptors came from a woman aged 50 to 60 in good health.

This clone was seen more than once but under ten times. J is TRBJ2-2 and V is TRBV24-1, with D possibly being TRBD2 (6 bases). V shed 5 bases and J shed 5 bases, with 11 bases lying between them. The CDR3 extends over 14 amino acids. Germline CDR1 and CDR2: KGHDR and SFDVKD. In nucleotides, the CDR3 is TGTGCCACCAGTGGCCGGGGGAGGACCGGGGAGCTGTTTTTT. It is translated as CATSGRGRTGELFF.

The V gene is TRBV6-1, the J gene TRBJ2-7; 7 bases line up with TRBD1. The CDR3 length is 15 residues. Looked up from germline, CDR1 is MNHNS and CDR2 is SASEGT. V shed 3 bases and J 5 bases; nucleotides not matched to a gene: 10. CDR3 nucleotide sequence: TGTGCCAGCAGTGATTTGGACAGGACGATCGACGAGCAGTACTTC. Translated: CASSDLDRTIDEQYF.

V is TRBV9 and J is TRBJ2-1; TRBD2 matches 8 bases. V shed 0 bases and J 0 bases; nucleotides not matched to a gene: 2. The CDR3 is 16 residues long. Germline V gene data show CDR1 as SGDLS and CDR2 as YYNGEE. For the CDR3, the DNA is TGTGCCAGCAGCGTAGGCCTAGCGGGCTCCTACAATGAGCAGTTCTTC. Translated: CASSVGLAGSYNEQFF.

About this clone itself: A junction end diverges from the germline sequence, so it may reflect a read error. The chain is built from TRBV27 and TRBJ2-1; D remains ambiguous. The germline gives CDR1 MNHEY, CDR2 SMNVEV (reference sequence). The CDR3 contains 12 residues. The CDR3, as DNA: TGTGCCAGCAGTTCTTCCTTCAATGAGCAGTTCTTC. It specifies CASSSSFNEQFF.

The chain couples TRBV19 to TRBJ2-1; D is perhaps TRBD2 (6 bases). Germline V gene data show CDR1 as LNHDA and CDR2 as SQIVND (reference sequence). The CDR3 is 14 amino acids. Between the trimmed V and J ends, which lost 4 bases and 10 bases, there was a span of 17 bases. CDR3 sequence (DNA): TGTGCCAGTAGTACGAAGATCGGGGGTTGGGAGCAGTTCTTC. It specifies CASSTKIGGWEQFF. Based on the CDR3 plus reference TRBV19 and TRBJ2-1, the full variable domain is DGGITQSPKYLFRKEGQNVTLSCEQNLNHDAMYWYRQDPGQGLRLIYYSQIVNDFQKGDIAEGYSVSREKKESFPLTVTSAQKNPTAFYLCASSTKIGGWEQFFGPGTRLTVL.

The V gene is TRBV20-1, the J gene TRBJ2-2; 8 bases are shared with TRBD2. The CDR3 runs 14 residues. V shed 3 bases and J 6 bases; nucleotides not matched to a gene: 6. The germline V gene encodes CDR1 DFQATT and CDR2 SNEGSKA (reference sequence). The CDR3 reads CSASGGGPPGELFF. The CDR3 DNA follows: TGCAGTGCTAGTGGCGGGGGGCCGCCCGGGGAGCTGTTTTTT.

V and J are TRBV18 and TRBJ2-1; D call uncertain. V lost 0 bases to trimming and J lost 8 bases, with 14 bases between them. The CDR3 totals 15 residues. CDR1 and CDR2 from the germline V gene are KGHSH and LQKENI. The CDR3 region is CASSPPIGLRDEQFF. DNA of the CDR3: TGTGCCAGCTCACCACCGATCGGCCTCCGGGATGAGCAGTTCTTC.

The genes are TRBV5-5 and TRBJ2-7; 8 bases line up with TRBD2. The germline CDR1 and CDR2 sequences are SGHKS and YYEKEE (reference sequence). The CDR3 sequence is 16 residues long. The J segment lost 0 bases and the V segment lost 4 bases, leaving 9 bases of the junction unmatched. CDR3 sequence: CASSPFLRGGSYEQYF. The CDR3 DNA reads TGTGCCAGCAGCCCTTTTTTACGGGGGGGCTCCTACGAGCAGTACTTC. Complete variable domain (other parts from reference TRBV5-5 and TRBJ2-7): DAGVTQSPTHLIKTRGQQVTLRCSPISGHKSVSWYQQVLGQGPQFIFQYYEKEERGRGNFPDRFSARQFPNYSSELNVNALLLGDSALYLCASSPFLRGGSYEQYFGPGTRLTVT.

For this clone: Different DNA sequences within this sample yield the same CDR3. This chain joins TRBV19 and TRBJ1-4, with D maybe TRBD1 (5 bases). This CDR3 has 15 residues. Germline V gene lookup returns CDR1 LNHDA and CDR2 SQIVND (reference sequence). The V end was cut by 4 bases, the J end by 5 bases, with 14 bases between. The CDR3 protein is CASSTSGTGNEKLFF. In nucleotides, the CDR3 is TGTGCCAGTAGTACCTCCGGGACGGGGAATGAAAAACTGTTTTTT.

This chain connects TRBV19 to TRBJ2-3; a possible D gene is TRBD2 (5 bases). Germline V CDR1 and CDR2: LNHDA, SQIVND (reference sequence). Deletions cut 0 bases from V and 6 bases from J, with 13 bases between. The CDR3 extends over 15 amino acids. CDR3 protein: CASSIDGRTADTQYF. Written as DNA, the CDR3 is TGTGCCAGTAGTATAGATGGCCGGACTGCGGATACGCAGTATTTT.

The rearrangement uses TRBV12-3 or TRBV12-4 and TRBJ1-4; no clear D gene. V lost 3 bases and J lost 10, with 12 bases in between. The CDR3 is 13 residues long. The CDR3 region is CASSLFSERKLFF. CDR3 DNA: TGTGCCAGCAGTTTGTTCTCGGAAAGAAAACTGTTTTTT.

The rearrangement links TRBV5-1 to TRBJ1-4; no definite D call. CDR1 and CDR2 from the germline V gene are SGHRS and YFSETQ. This CDR3 spans 16 amino acids. With 4 bases removed from V and 1 base from J, the gap between germline ends came to 14 bases. CDR3 protein: CASSRSGGITNEKLFF. CDR3 bases: TGCGCCAGCAGCCGCTCGGGCGGGATAACTAATGAAAAACTGTTTTTT.

On this clone itself: Germline is not matched at one junction end, which may reflect a read error. The V gene is TRBV20-1, the J gene TRBJ2-3; 11 bases are shared with TRBD2. Germline loops: CDR1 DFQATT, CDR2 SNEGSKA (reference sequence). The CDR3 loop spans 11 amino acids. The CDR3 DNA sequence: TGCAGTGCCAGGGCAGGGACTAGCGGTTTTTTT. Protein product: CSARAGTSGFF.

CDR3 sequence: CAISDTGVSTDTQYF. DNA for the CDR3: TGTGCCATCAGTGACACGGGGGTTAGCACAGATACGCAGTATTTT. V gene TRBV10-3 combines with J gene TRBJ2-3; D possibly corresponds to TRBD2 (6 bases). The CDR3 runs to 15 residues. V was clipped by 3 bases and J by 0 bases, with 10 bases between them. Germline CDR1 and CDR2: ENHRY and SYGVKD.

The chain joins TRBV4-1 to TRBJ2-7; no firm D call. Germline-derived CDR1 and CDR2 are MGHRA and YSYEKL. The CDR3 has 13 amino acids. V was trimmed by 1 base and J by 3 bases, leaving 7 bases between them. CDR3 sequence: CASSQVLFYEQYV. In DNA, the CDR3 is TGCGCCAGCAGCCAAGTTTTGTTCTACGAGCAGTACGTC.

This chain links TRBV19 with TRBJ1-1, with no clear D. The CDR3 is made up of 12 amino acids. CDR1 LNHDA and CDR2 SQIVND come from the germline V gene (reference sequence). The ends were cut back, 3 bases at V and 6 bases at J, with 8 bases in the middle. The CDR3 loop reads CASSIRTAEAFF. The CDR3 coding sequence is TGTGCCAGTAGTATTAGGACGGCTGAAGCTTTCTTT.

The CDR3 bases are TGTGCCAGTAAGGTTTCTGGGGCCAACGTCCTGACTTTC. Encoded protein: CASKVSGANVLTF. The chain has TRBV19 and TRBJ2-6, with D unclear. The germline V gene has CDR1 LNHDA and CDR2 SQIVND (reference sequence). The CDR3 totals 13 residues. V lost 7 bases to trimming and J lost 1 base, with 5 bases between them.

The chain is built from TRBV5-1 and TRBJ2-2; no clear D gene. V lost 3 bases and J lost 5, with 5 bases in between. CDR3 length: 12 residues. Germline lookup yields CDR1 SGHRS and CDR2 YFSETQ. CDR3 protein: CASSWSTGELFF. In DNA, the CDR3 is TGCGCCAGCAGCTGGTCGACCGGGGAGCTGTTTTTT.

The rearrangement uses TRBV27 and TRBJ2-3, with 10 bases fitting TRBD2. With V trimmed by 1 base and J by 0 bases, 13 bases remained unmatched. In germline, CDR1 is MNHEY, CDR2 SMNVEV (reference sequence). CDR3 length: 20 amino acids. The CDR3 is CASSLLGRSLAGASTDTQYF. DNA for the CDR3: TGTGCCAGCAGTTTATTAGGCAGGTCGCTAGCGGGAGCTAGCACAGATACGCAGTATTTT.

The chain is built from TRBV19 and TRBJ2-1, with 12 bases fitting TRBD2. The CDR3 has 17 amino acids. The germline V gene has CDR1 LNHDA and CDR2 SQIVND (reference sequence). Losses at the gene ends were 5 bases for V and 3 bases for J; bases not matched to a gene: 8. CDR3 sequence (DNA): TGTGCCAGTAGTCCCTCTAGCGGGAGGGCCCGCTACAATGAGCAGTTCTTC. Translating it yields CASSPSSGRARYNEQFF.

J is TRBJ2-5 and V is TRBV5-1; 7 bases line up with TRBD1. V shed 4 bases and J 5 bases; nucleotides not matched to a gene: 8. Germline values: CDR1 SGHRS, CDR2 YFSETQ. The CDR3 sequence is 14 residues long. The CDR3 DNA follows: TGCGCCAGCAGCCCCGACAGGGAAAAGGAGACCCAGTACTTC. The encoded protein is CASSPDREKETQYF.

The V call is TRBV15, the J call TRBJ2-5; D gene unclear. Germline loops: CDR1 LNHNV, CDR2 YYDKDF (reference sequence). V was shortened by 1 base and J by 5 bases, with 14 bases between the two germline ends. The CDR3 totals 15 residues. In nucleotides, the CDR3 is TGTGCCACCAGCAGAGTCTACTCAGGTGGTGAGACCCAGTACTTC. This translates into CATSRVYSGGETQYF.

The chain is built from TRBV27 and TRBJ1-2, with 8 bases matching TRBD1. The CDR3 is made up of 14 amino acids. Germline V gene data show CDR1 as MNHEY and CDR2 as SMNVEV (reference sequence). V lost 6 bases and J lost 7; bases outside the gene matches: 10. CDR3 in DNA: TGTGCCAGCAGCCCGTATACCGGACAGGGTGGCTACACCTTC. Protein: CASSPYTGQGGYTF.

V is TRBV5-4 and J is TRBJ2-1, with TRBD1 matching 7 bases. CDR3 length: 13 amino acids. The germline V gene encodes CDR1 SGHNT and CDR2 YYREEE (reference sequence). The V gene end was trimmed by 4 bases and the J gene end by 9 bases; junction bases not matched to a gene: 7. CDR3 in amino acids: CASSQSQGVEQFF. CDR3 in DNA: TGTGCCAGCAGCCAGTCTCAGGGGGTTGAGCAGTTCTTC.

The chain couples TRBV19 to TRBJ2-6; a weak D match, TRBD1 (6 bases). V lost 3 bases and J 2 bases, leaving 20 bases between the germline ends. CDR1 and CDR2 from the germline V gene are LNHDA and SQIVND (reference sequence). This CDR3 comprises 19 residues. CDR3 residues: CASSMGFGGLKTGANVLTF. CDR3 nucleotides: TGTGCCAGTAGTATGGGTTTTGGGGGCTTGAAAACTGGGGCCAACGTCCTGACTTTC.

The rearrangement joins TRBV7-3 to TRBJ2-1; possibly TRBD1 for D (5 bases). Trimming removed 6 bases at V and 5 bases at J, with 11 bases between. CDR3 length equals 13 residues. The V gene's germline CDR1 is SGHTA and CDR2 FQGTGA. The CDR3 sequence is CASRSVGDNEQFF. In DNA, the CDR3 is TGTGCCAGCAGGTCCGTAGGGGACAATGAGCAGTTCTTC.

The chain recombines TRBV6-4 with TRBJ1-2, with 9 bases that match TRBD1. V shed 3 bases and J 8 bases; nucleotides not matched to a gene: 4. CDR1 MRHNA and CDR2 SNTAGT come from the germline V gene. The CDR3 is made up of 13 amino acids. The CDR3 sequence is CASSDTGGSGYTF. The CDR3 region has the DNA TGTGCCAGCAGTGATACAGGGGGCTCGGGCTACACCTTC.

In this sample, this clone turned up a few times. The chain combines TRBV29-1 with TRBJ2-7; 9 bases are shared with TRBD1. The CDR3 consists of 14 residues. Germline values: CDR1 SQVTM, CDR2 ANQGSEA. J was trimmed by 5 bases and V by 5 bases; bases with no gene match: 10. The CDR3 nucleotides are TGCAGCGTTATAACCGGGACAGGGTTCGACGAGCAGTACTTC. This sequence encodes CSVITGTGFDEQYF.

This chain uses TRBV10-3 with TRBJ1-1; TRBD1 is a possible D gene (5 bases). Trimming removed 11 bases at V and 0 bases at J, with 16 bases between. The V gene's germline CDR1 is ENHRY and CDR2 SYGVKD. This CDR3 comprises 14 residues. The CDR3 region is CAAGGGKMNTEAFF. CDR3 sequence (DNA): TGTGCCGCCGGGGGGGGGAAAATGAACACTGAAGCTTTCTTT.